The 18 T cell receptor beta chains below come from one sample, sequenced in a study of blood T cell repertoires in COVID-19. Generated by immunoSEQ multiplex PCR, the TCRdb table keeps only in-frame clones and is missing some. The table has roughly 200,000 clones, about 93% seen once. The specimen sequenced was peripheral blood. These receptors all come from a man in his fifties with acute or convalescent COVID-19.

This clone was seen only a few times. The chain employs TRBV7-3 and TRBJ1-1; D gene unclear. V was pared by 1 base and J by 1 base, with 7 bases between. CDR1 is SGHTA, CDR2 FQGTGA, per germline. This CDR3 has 14 amino acids. CDR3 sequence (DNA): TGTGCCAGCAGCTTAAGTCCGGGGAACACTGAAGCTTTCTTT. This codes for CASSLSPGNTEAFF.

This chain links TRBV27 with TRBJ1-2; 8 nucleotides line up with TRBD1. Germline assignment: CDR1 MNHEY and CDR2 SMNVEV (reference sequence). The CDR3 has 16 amino acids. Trimming took 5 bases from V and 2 from J; bases not matched to a gene: 10. The CDR3 DNA reads TGTGCCAGCAGTCCAATTCCGGGACAGGTGAACTATGGCTACACCTTC. Translated, it gives CASSPIPGQVNYGYTF.

The rearrangement uses TRBV5-1 and TRBJ2-1; 11 bases match TRBD2. After removal of 0 bases from V and 7 bases from J, the junction contained 9 bases not matched to a gene. Germline CDR1 reads SGHRS; CDR2 reads YFSETQ. This CDR3 comprises 17 residues. The CDR3 is CASSLDVLAGGLNEQFF. CDR3 DNA: TGCGCCAGCAGCTTGGATGTCTTAGCGGGGGGGCTGAATGAGCAGTTCTTC.

The J gene is TRBJ2-1, the V gene TRBV5-1; unclear D gene. CDR1 is SGHRS and CDR2 is YFSETQ in the germline V gene. This CDR3 is built from 12 residues. Trimming pared 4 bases from V and 8 bases from J, leaving 10 bases between. The DNA of the CDR3 is TGCGCCAGCAGCGCCGGGTTGGATGAGCAGTTCTTC. It specifies CASSAGLDEQFF.

The chain links TRBV7-9 to TRBJ2-3; TRBD2 agrees at 13 bases. The V gene's germline CDR1 is SEHNR and CDR2 FQNEAQ (reference sequence). The CDR3 has 17 residues. The V and J ends lost 4 bases and 6 bases, in that order; junction bases with no gene match: 10. The CDR3 sequence: CASSYPGLAGSSDTQYF. The CDR3, as DNA: TGTGCCAGCAGCTACCCGGGACTAGCGGGGTCATCGGATACGCAGTATTTT.

This chain uses TRBV6-2 or TRBV6-3 with TRBJ2-7; D gene ambiguous. Germline values: CDR1 MNHEY, CDR2 SVGEGT. This CDR3 region has 14 residues. Trimming took off 4 bases at V and 2 bases at J, with 12 bases between the two ends. This chain's CDR3 is CASSSGPYTYEQYF. DNA for the CDR3: TGTGCCAGCAGTTCCGGTCCTTATACCTACGAGCAGTACTTC.

The CDR3 protein is CASRTLAAGSNTGELFF. CDR3 in DNA: TGTGCCAGTAGGACCCTAGCGGCGGGATCGAACACCGGGGAGCTGTTTTTT. V and J are TRBV19 and TRBJ2-2, with 7 bases matching TRBD2. There are 17 residues in the CDR3. Germline lookup yields CDR1 LNHDA and CDR2 SQIVND (reference sequence). The junction had 10 bases not matched to a gene; V was cut back by 6 bases and J by 0 bases. The variable domain in full, completed from reference TRBV19 and TRBJ2-2, reads DGGITQSPKYLFRKEGQNVTLSCEQNLNHDAMYWYRQDPGQGLRLIYYSQIVNDFQKGDIAEGYSVSREKKESFPLTVTSAQKNPTAFYLCASRTLAAGSNTGELFFGEGSRLTVL.

This rearrangement joins TRBV3-1 (or the pseudogene TRBV3-2) to TRBJ2-3; 12 nucleotides line up with TRBD2. V shed 2 bases, J shed 6 bases, and the junction held 6 bases outside the gene matches. The CDR3 is made up of 16 amino acids. Germline-derived CDR1 and CDR2 are LGHDT and YNNKEL (reference sequence). As DNA, the CDR3 is TGTGCCAGCAGCCAAAGGCTAGCGGGAGGGCCGGATACGCAGTATTTT. This encodes CASSQRLAGGPDTQYF.

V and J are TRBV15 and TRBJ1-6; D remains ambiguous. The CDR3 covers 15 residues. Trimming removed 0 bases at V and 4 bases at J, with 7 bases between. The germline gives CDR1 LNHNV, CDR2 YYDKDF (reference sequence). The DNA of the CDR3 is TGTGCCACCAGCAGAGACAGGTCTTATAATTCACCCCTCCACTTT. Its translation is CATSRDRSYNSPLHF.

The chain carries TRBV3-1 (or the pseudogene TRBV3-2) and TRBJ2-1; TRBD2 might be the D (5 bases). The CDR3 is 14 residues long. Trimming pared 0 bases from V and 8 bases from J, leaving 11 bases between. Germline assignment: CDR1 LGHDT and CDR2 YNNKEL (reference sequence). The CDR3 DNA sequence: TGTGCCAGCAGCCAAGAATCCGGGATGGATGAGCAGTTCTTC. Amino acid sequence: CASSQESGMDEQFF.

The V call is TRBV6-5, the J call TRBJ1-5, with TRBD1 matching 8 bases. Germline V gives CDR1 MNHEY, CDR2 SVGAGI. The CDR3 has 15 residues. V lost 7 bases, J lost 4 bases, and 9 bases stayed unmatched. The CDR3 nucleotides read TGTGCCAGCATCTGGGACAGGATACGGAATCAGCCCCAGCATTTT. This sequence encodes CASIWDRIRNQPQHF.

This chain connects TRBV5-5 to TRBJ2-5, with a possible D match to TRBD1 (5 bases). The CDR3 runs to 15 residues. The V end lost 4 bases, the J end lost 3 bases, and 16 bases lay between the germline ends. Looked up from germline, CDR1 is SGHKS and CDR2 is YYEKEE (reference sequence). The CDR3 DNA follows: TGTGCCAGCAGCCCAGCGCAGGGTTATAAAGAGACCCAGTACTTC. Its protein product is CASSPAQGYKETQYF.

The rearrangement links TRBV7-8 to TRBJ2-7, with TRBD1 matching over 9 bases. Germline values: CDR1 SGHVS, CDR2 FQNEAQ. The J segment lost 6 bases and the V segment lost 5 bases, leaving 11 bases of the junction unmatched. This CDR3 spans 15 amino acids. CDR3 residues: CASSHRGQGFPEQYF. The DNA of the CDR3 is TGTGCCAGCAGCCATAGAGGACAGGGGTTCCCCGAGCAGTACTTC.

This chain joins TRBV7-6 and TRBJ2-3; D is possibly TRBD2 (5 bases). CDR1 SGHVS and CDR2 FNYEAQ come from the germline V gene. V gave up 3 bases and J gave up 2 bases, with 6 bases separating them. The CDR3 has 13 residues. CDR3 bases: TGTGCCAGCAGCTTGACTAACACAGATACGCAGTATTTT. The encoded protein is CASSLTNTDTQYF. The whole variable domain, remainder taken from reference TRBV7-6 and TRBJ2-3, is GAGVSQSPRYKVTKRGQDVALRCDPISGHVSLYWYRQALGQGPEFLTYFNYEAQQDKSGLPNDRFSAERPEGSISTLTIQRTEQRDSAMYRCASSLTNTDTQYFGPGTRLTVL.

The chain has TRBV30 and TRBJ2-7; D possibly corresponds to TRBD1 (5 bases). This CDR3 is 15 amino acids long. Germline V gene sequence: CDR1 GTSNPN, CDR2 SVGIG (reference sequence). V was shortened by 2 bases and J by 3 bases, with 17 bases between the two germline ends. CDR3 sequence reads: CAWSFTRVANYEQYF. The CDR3 region has the DNA TGTGCCTGGAGTTTTACCAGGGTTGCGAACTACGAGCAGTACTTC.

V usage is TRBV14 and J usage is TRBJ2-3; the D is unclear. V was pared by 0 bases and J by 0 bases, with 7 bases between. This CDR3 region has 15 residues. The germline CDR1 and CDR2 sequences are SGHDN and FVKESK. The CDR3 coding sequence is TGTGCCAGCAGCCAAGAGAGGTCTAGCACAGATACGCAGTATTTT. Its translation is CASSQERSSTDTQYF.

This clone was found once. The rearrangement links TRBV28 to TRBJ2-7, with 8 nucleotides matching TRBD1. CDR1 and CDR2 (germline): MDHEN, SYDVKM. V shed 3 bases and J 5 bases; nucleotides not matched to a gene: 12. The CDR3 sequence is 16 residues long. Written as DNA, the CDR3 is TGTGCCAGCAGTTTTCCCCGGACAGGGATGAGAGACGAGCAGTACTTC. It is translated as CASSFPRTGMRDEQYF.

Here the CDR3 DNA reads TGTGCCAGCAGATCTAGGACTAGCGACACTCGCGCAGATACGCAGTATTTT. Its protein product is CASRSRTSDTRADTQYF. The V gene is TRBV27, the J gene TRBJ2-3, with 9 bases that match TRBD2. This CDR3 has 17 residues. The J segment lost 4 bases and the V segment lost 6 bases, leaving 14 bases of the junction unmatched. Germline V gene sequence: CDR1 MNHEY, CDR2 SMNVEV (reference sequence).